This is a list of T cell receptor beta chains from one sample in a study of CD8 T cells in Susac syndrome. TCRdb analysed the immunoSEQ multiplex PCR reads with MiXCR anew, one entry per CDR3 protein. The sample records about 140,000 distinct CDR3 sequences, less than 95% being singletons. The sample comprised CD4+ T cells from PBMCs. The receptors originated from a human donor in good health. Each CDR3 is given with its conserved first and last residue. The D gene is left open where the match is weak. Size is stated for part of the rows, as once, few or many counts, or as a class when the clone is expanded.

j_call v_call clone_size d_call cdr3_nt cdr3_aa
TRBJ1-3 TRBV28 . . TGTGCCAGCAGTCAGCGACAGTGGACCATATATTTT CASSQRQWTIYF
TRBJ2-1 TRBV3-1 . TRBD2 TGTGCCAGCAGCCGTAGCGGGGACTACAATGAGCAGTTCTTC CASSRSGDYNEQFF
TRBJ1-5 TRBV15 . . TGTGCCACCAGCGGGACCGAGAATCAGCCCCAGCATTTT CATSGTENQPQHF
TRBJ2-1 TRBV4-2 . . TGTGCCAGCAGCCAAGATTCGAACAGCTACAATGAGCAGTTCTTC CASSQDSNSYNEQFF
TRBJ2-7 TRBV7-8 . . TGTGCCAGCAGCTTACCTTTAAGGACTACCTCGGGCGAGCAGTACTTC CASSLPLRTTSGEQYF
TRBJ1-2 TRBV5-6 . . TGTGCCAGCAGCTTCGGACGAGCAGCTAACTATGGCTACACCTTC CASSFGRAANYGYTF
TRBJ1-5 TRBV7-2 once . TGTGCCAGCAGCTTAGCCTACAATCAGCCCCAGCATTTT CASSLAYNQPQHF
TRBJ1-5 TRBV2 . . TGTGCCAGCAGTGCGGGAGACGAGCCCCAGCATTTT CASSAGDEPQHF
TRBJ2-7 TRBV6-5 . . TGTGCCAGCAGTTACCAGGTTAGATACGAGCAGTACTTC CASSYQVRYEQYF
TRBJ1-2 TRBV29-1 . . TGCAGCGTTGAAGATCTCCAGTTCTATGGCTACACCTTC CSVEDLQFYGYTF
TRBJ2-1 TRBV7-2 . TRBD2 TGTGCCAGCAGCCCTACTAGCGGGGGCAACAATGAGCAGTTCTTC CASSPTSGGNNEQFF
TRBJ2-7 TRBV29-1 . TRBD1 TGCAGCGCTGGACAGGGGGCAGGCTACGAGCAGTACTTC CSAGQGAGYEQYF
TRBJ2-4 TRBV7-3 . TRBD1 TGTGCCAGCAGCGACGGACAGGGGAACATTCAGTACTTC CASSDGQGNIQYF
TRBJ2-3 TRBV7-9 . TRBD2 TGTGCCAGCAGCTCCCCTGGACTAGCGGCGGTCACAGATACGCAGTATTTT CASSSPGLAAVTDTQYF
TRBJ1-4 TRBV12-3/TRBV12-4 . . TGTGCCAGCAGGTCCGGGACACCAACTAATGAAAAACTGTTTTTT CASRSGTPTNEKLFF
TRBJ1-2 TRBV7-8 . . TGTGCCAGCAGCTTAGAAGGGATGTGGGATGGCTACACCTTC CASSLEGMWDGYTF
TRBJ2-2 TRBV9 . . TGTGCCAGCAGCGTAGCAGGGGCGAACGGGGAGCTGTTTTTT CASSVAGANGELFF
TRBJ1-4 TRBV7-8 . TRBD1 TGTGCCAGCAGTATTGACAGGGGGCAGGAAAAACTGTTTTTT CASSIDRGQEKLFF
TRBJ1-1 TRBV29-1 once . TGCAGCGTTGAAGGGGCCAGTGAGAACACTGAAGCTTTCTTT CSVEGASENTEAFF
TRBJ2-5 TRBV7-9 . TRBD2 TGTGCCAGCAGCCTAGGGACTAGCGGAAATCAAGAGACCCAGTACTTC CASSLGTSGNQETQYF
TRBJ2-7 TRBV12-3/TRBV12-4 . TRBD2 TGTGCCAGCAGTCCAAGACTAGCGGGCTACGAGCAGTACTTC CASSPRLAGYEQYF
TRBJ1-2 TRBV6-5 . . TGTGCCAGCATTAACAGGGCTTATGGCTACACCTTC CASINRAYGYTF
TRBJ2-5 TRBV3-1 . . TGTGCCAGCAGCCAAGATCTCGTACCAGGGGCCCAGTACTTC CASSQDLVPGAQYF
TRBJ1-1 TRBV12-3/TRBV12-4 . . TGTGCCAGCAGCCCTACAGGGTTAACTGAAGCTTTCTTT CASSPTGLTEAFF
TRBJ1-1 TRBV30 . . TGTGCCTGGGCGTCCGGGACTGAAGCTTTCTTT CAWASGTEAFF
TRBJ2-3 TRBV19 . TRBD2 TGTGCCAGTAGTATGCAGCGGGAGACAGATACGCAGTATTTT CASSMQRETDTQYF
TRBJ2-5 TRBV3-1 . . TGTGCCGCCTCCAGGGGTTTGGTGGAGACCCAGTACTTC CAASRGLVETQYF
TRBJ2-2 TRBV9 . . TGTGCCAGCAGCGTAGGAAACACCGGGGAGCTGTTTTTT CASSVGNTGELFF
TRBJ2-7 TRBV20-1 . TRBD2 TGCAGTGCTAGAGAGGCGGGAGACCCCTACGAGCAGTACTTC CSAREAGDPYEQYF